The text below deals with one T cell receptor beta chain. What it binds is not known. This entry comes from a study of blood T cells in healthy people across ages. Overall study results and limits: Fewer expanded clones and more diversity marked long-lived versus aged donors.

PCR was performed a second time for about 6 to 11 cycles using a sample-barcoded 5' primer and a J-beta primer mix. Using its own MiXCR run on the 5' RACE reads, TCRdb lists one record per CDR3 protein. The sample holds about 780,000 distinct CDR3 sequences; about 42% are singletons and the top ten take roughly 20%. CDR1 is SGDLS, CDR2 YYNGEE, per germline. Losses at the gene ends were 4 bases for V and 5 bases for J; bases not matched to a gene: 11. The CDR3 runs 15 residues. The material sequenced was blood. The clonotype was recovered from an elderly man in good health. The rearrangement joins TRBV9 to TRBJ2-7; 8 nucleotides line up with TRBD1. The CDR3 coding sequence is TGTGCCAGCAGCTCCGACAGGGGACCGCTCCACGAGCAGTACTTC. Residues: CASSSDRGPLHEQYF.